Listed here are 6 T cell receptor beta chains from one sample, sequenced in a study of blood T cell repertoires in COVID-19. Libraries were prepared by immunoSEQ multiplex PCR; TCRdb keeps only in-frame clonotypes and omits some of them. The sample lists around 450,000 clones, roughly 91% occurring once. Input material: peripheral blood. The source is a woman aged 25 to 39 with acute or convalescent COVID-19.

The chain carries TRBV30 and TRBJ1-2, with a weak D call TRBD1 (6 bases). The CDR3 totals 12 residues. Germline CDR1 GTSNPN, CDR2 SVGIG (reference sequence). Trimming cost V 4 bases and J 2 bases, with 8 bases left between them. The DNA of the CDR3 is TGTGCCTGGAAAACAGGGAACTATGGCTACACCTTC. As protein: CAWKTGNYGYTF.

This clone has just one count. This rearrangement joins TRBV7-2 to TRBJ1-1; D is possibly TRBD1 (5 bases). V dropped 0 bases and J dropped 1 base, with 9 bases sitting between them. The CDR3 loop spans 15 amino acids. Germline V gene data show CDR1 as SGHTA and CDR2 as FQGNSA. The CDR3 region has the DNA TGTGCCAGCAGCTTAGCTGGGGCAGAGAACACTGAAGCTTTCTTT. Its translation is CASSLAGAENTEAFF.

The CDR3 spells CASSQAGGQFDEQYF. The CDR3 bases are TGCGCCAGCAGCCAAGCGGGGGGGCAATTTGATGAGCAGTACTTC. The J gene is TRBJ2-7, the V gene TRBV4-1; TRBD2 aligns across 8 bases. CDR1 is MGHRA, CDR2 YSYEKL, per germline. The CDR3 has 15 amino acids. V lost 1 base, J lost 7 bases, and 9 bases stayed unmatched.

The CDR3 sequence is CASSHQGQGSYGYTF. The CDR3 DNA reads as TGCGCCAGCAGCCATCAGGGACAAGGAAGCTATGGCTACACCTTC. The chain is built from TRBV4-1 and TRBJ1-2; TRBD1 is a possible D gene (6 bases). This CDR3 spans 15 amino acids. Looked up from germline, CDR1 is MGHRA and CDR2 is YSYEKL. Trimming shortened V by 3 bases and J by 4 bases, and 15 bases separated the two germline ends.

This rearrangement joins TRBV28 to TRBJ2-5; possibly TRBD1 for D (7 bases). The CDR3 spans 14 residues. V gave up 6 bases and J gave up 4 bases, with 15 bases separating them. The germline V gene has CDR1 MDHEN and CDR2 SYDVKM. CDR3 loop: CASRSIQGGETQYF. CDR3 coding DNA: TGTGCCAGCAGGTCAATCCAGGGGGGAGAGACCCAGTACTTC. Complete variable domain (other parts from reference TRBV28 and TRBJ2-5): DVKVTQSSRYLVKRTGEKVFLECVQDMDHENMFWYRQDPGLGLRLIYFSYDVKMKEKGDIPEGYSVSREKKERFSLILESASTNQTSMYLCASRSIQGGETQYFGPGTRLLVL.

The chain links TRBV29-1 to TRBJ2-1; 7 nucleotides agree with TRBD2. CDR1 and CDR2 from the germline V gene are SQVTM and ANQGSEA. J was trimmed by 3 bases and V by 6 bases; bases with no gene match: 8. This CDR3 is built from 14 residues. CDR3 in DNA: TGCAGCGTACCCGAACTAGCGAACTACAATGAGCAGTTCTTC. As protein: CSVPELANYNEQFF.